The next 25 T cell receptor beta chains were all read from a single sample in a study of T cell responses to AZD1222 COVID-19 vaccine. Using immunoSEQ multiplex PCR, the repertoire was profiled, and TCRdb retains in-frame clones only, with some absent. This table holds under 200,000 clones, more than 70% found once. The source was peripheral blood, collected 28 days after the second AZD1222 dose. Source of these receptors: an adult who received the AZD1222 COVID-19 vaccine.

This rearrangement joins TRBV7-3 to TRBJ2-7, with 7 nucleotides matching TRBD1. The trim removed 6 bases at V and 2 bases at J, leaving 10 bases unmatched. Germline V gene data show CDR1 as SGHTA and CDR2 as FQGTGA. CDR3 size: 15 residues. The CDR3 DNA sequence: TGTGCCAGCAGACATGTCGAGGGGGCGACCTACGAGCAGTACTTC. It translates to CASRHVEGATYEQYF.

CDR3 nucleotides: TGTGCCAGCATCATAGCGGGAGGGCACGAGCAGTACTTC. This sequence encodes CASIIAGGHEQYF. V usage is TRBV28 and J usage is TRBJ2-7; 11 positions agree with TRBD2. Germline V gene sequence: CDR1 MDHEN, CDR2 SYDVKM. This CDR3 has 13 residues. The J segment lost 5 bases and the V segment lost 7 bases, leaving 4 bases of the junction unmatched. Supplemented by reference TRBV28 and TRBJ2-7, the full variable domain reads DVKVTQSSRYLVKRTGEKVFLECVQDMDHENMFWYRQDPGLGLRLIYFSYDVKMKEKGDIPEGYSVSREKKERFSLILESASTNQTSMYLCASIIAGGHEQYFGPGTRLTVT.

This chain uses TRBV4-1 with TRBJ1-1; D possibly corresponds to TRBD1 (6 bases). Germline CDR1 MGHRA, CDR2 YSYEKL. V dropped 3 bases and J dropped 5 bases, with 10 bases sitting between them. The CDR3 consists of 13 residues. The CDR3 reads CASSHRQVTEAFF. The CDR3, as DNA: TGCGCCAGCAGCCATCGACAGGTGACTGAAGCTTTCTTT.

This chain links TRBV13 with TRBJ2-3; 12 bases agree with TRBD2. In germline, CDR1 is PRHDT, CDR2 FYEKMQ (reference sequence). The CDR3 sequence is 17 residues long. J gave up 5 bases and V 4 bases, and 10 bases lay outside the gene matches. CDR3 in amino acids: CASSYRRLAGVIDTQYF. The CDR3 region has the DNA TGTGCCAGCAGCTACCGACGACTAGCGGGAGTCATAGATACGCAGTATTTT.

This chain links TRBV11-2 with TRBJ1-2; possible D gene TRBD1, 6 bases. The germline gives CDR1 SGHAT, CDR2 FQNNGV. The CDR3 is 16 amino acids. The V gene lost 5 bases and the J gene lost 1 base, with 17 bases spanning the gap. CDR3 loop: CASSPLIGTLNYGYTF. In nucleotides, the CDR3 is TGTGCCAGCAGCCCTCTTATAGGGACACTTAACTATGGCTACACCTTC.

V and J are TRBV9 and TRBJ1-2, with a weak D call TRBD1 (6 bases). Germline values: CDR1 SGDLS, CDR2 YYNGEE. The V gene lost 3 bases and the J gene lost 2 bases, with 14 bases spanning the gap. This CDR3 has 15 residues. In DNA form, the CDR3 reads TGTGCCAGCAGCGCTACCGACAGGCTGAACTATGGCTACACCTTC. The encoded protein is CASSATDRLNYGYTF.

V is TRBV9 and J is TRBJ2-3, with TRBD2 matching 9 bases. This CDR3 region has 17 residues. The V and J ends lost 0 bases and 1 base, in that order; junction bases with no gene match: 6. Per germline, CDR1 SGDLS and CDR2 YYNGEE. The CDR3 DNA sequence: TGTGCCAGCAGCGTAGGAGCGACTAGCGGAGGCACAGATACGCAGTATTTT. Its translation: CASSVGATSGGTDTQYF.

CDR3 in DNA: TGCGCCAGCGGCCCAGGGTCTGGGGCCAACGTCCTGACTTTC. Its protein product is CASGPGSGANVLTF. The chain is built from TRBV5-1 and TRBJ2-6, with a possible D match to TRBD1 (5 bases). This CDR3 is 14 amino acids long. The germline V and J ends were trimmed by 7 bases and 1 base, with 9 bases remaining between them. Looked up from germline, CDR1 is SGHRS and CDR2 is YFSETQ. Filled out from reference TRBV5-1 and TRBJ2-6, the complete variable domain reads KAGVTQTPRYLIKTRGQQVTLSCSPISGHRSVSWYQQTPGQGLQFLFEYFSETQRNKGNFPGRFSGRQFSNSRSEMNVSTLELGDSALYLCASGPGSGANVLTFGAGSRLTVL.

The CDR3 DNA reads TGTGCCTGGAGTCTCCAGGGTGCCACTGAAGCTTTCTTT. It yields the protein CAWSLQGATEAFF. The chain is built from TRBV30 and TRBJ1-1, with a weak D call TRBD1 (5 bases). Germline-derived CDR1 and CDR2 are GTSNPN and SVGIG (reference sequence). The CDR3 is 13 residues long. The ends were cut back, 2 bases at V and 4 bases at J, with 11 bases in the middle.

This chain's CDR3 is CASSFRVGITEAFF. CDR3 nucleotides: TGTGCCAGCAGCTTCAGGGTTGGCATCACTGAAGCTTTCTTT. V gene TRBV6-2 or TRBV6-3 combines with J gene TRBJ1-1; D possibly corresponds to TRBD1 (5 bases). The CDR3 has 14 amino acids. The V gene lost 6 bases and the J gene lost 4 bases, with 15 bases spanning the gap. Germline assignment: CDR1 MNHEY and CDR2 SVGEGT.

The chain employs TRBV9 and TRBJ2-5; a weak D match, TRBD1 (6 bases). This CDR3 region has 13 residues. CDR1 and CDR2 from the germline V gene are SGDLS and YYNGEE. V was pared by 5 bases and J by 2 bases, with 10 bases between. CDR3 loop: CASSGQNQETQYF. The CDR3 DNA follows: TGTGCCAGCAGTGGACAGAATCAAGAGACCCAGTACTTC.

The sample holds one count of this clone. The V call is TRBV7-9, the J call TRBJ1-1, with D uncertain. V lost 0 bases and J lost 0, with 5 bases in between. Germline V lookup: CDR1 SEHNR, CDR2 FQNEAQ (reference sequence). There are 14 residues in the CDR3. The CDR3 DNA sequence: TGTGCCAGCAGCTTAGCCCACCTGAACACTGAAGCTTTCTTT. Translated, it gives CASSLAHLNTEAFF.

V gene TRBV6-4 combines with J gene TRBJ1-1; D unclear. Germline-derived CDR1 and CDR2 are MRHNA and SNTAGT. Trimming removed 3 bases from V and 1 base from J, with 6 bases in between. The CDR3 runs 13 residues. This CDR3 reads CASSESENTEAFF. For the CDR3, the DNA is TGTGCCAGCAGTGAGTCCGAGAACACTGAAGCTTTCTTT.

CDR3 protein: CASSPPGTGRQPQHF. Written as DNA, the CDR3 is TGTGCCAGCAGCCCCCCCGGGACAGGGAGGCAGCCCCAGCATTTT. The rearrangement links TRBV12-1 to TRBJ1-5; the table gives TRBD1 as D, unverified against the DNA. TRBV12-1 is a pseudogene segment. The CDR3 contains 15 residues.

CDR3 coding DNA: TGTGCCAGCAGCCAAGGACCCGTATCGGGCGGCTACACCTTC. Translating gives CASSQGPVSGGYTF. V and J are TRBV3-1 (or the pseudogene TRBV3-2) and TRBJ1-2; D is unclear. Germline V CDR1 and CDR2: LGHDT, YNNKEL (reference sequence). V lost 1 base and J 8 bases, leaving 14 bases between the germline ends. The length of the CDR3 is 14 residues.

This clone occurred many times. The chain carries TRBV28 and TRBJ2-1; TRBD1 is a possible D gene (5 bases). From germline, CDR1 is MDHEN and CDR2 SYDVKM. CDR3 length: 14 amino acids. V shed 7 bases and J shed 2 bases, with 12 bases lying between them. In DNA form, the CDR3 reads TGTGCCAGCACCCTGGGGCTTGCCTACAATGAGCAGTTCTTC. It encodes CASTLGLAYNEQFF.

The rearrangement uses TRBV19 and TRBJ2-3; 7 bases are a match to TRBD2. V trimming: 6 bases; J trimming: 4 bases; junction bases outside the gene matches: 7. The CDR3 totals 14 residues. The germline V gene encodes CDR1 LNHDA and CDR2 SQIVND (reference sequence). The CDR3 coding sequence is TGTGCCAGTAGGGACGGGAGGTCCCCAGATACGCAGTATTTT. Its translation: CASRDGRSPDTQYF.

The count of this clone is one. V and J are TRBV20-1 and TRBJ1-5; D is unresolved. This CDR3 is built from 11 residues. The V gene's germline CDR1 is DFQATT and CDR2 SNEGSKA (reference sequence). Deletions cut 6 bases from V and 7 bases from J, with 10 bases between. CDR3 coding DNA: TGCAGTGCCAGACACGGACAGCCCCAGCATTTT. It encodes CSARHGQPQHF.

This chain joins TRBV10-3 and TRBJ1-5; 8 positions match TRBD1. The CDR3 is 17 amino acids. V lost 1 base, J lost 3 bases, and 8 bases stayed unmatched. Germline V gives CDR1 ENHRY, CDR2 SYGVKD. CDR3 bases: TGTGCCATCAGTGAGTTTGGACAGGGCTCACCCAATCAGCCCCAGCATTTT. It specifies CAISEFGQGSPNQPQHF.

This clone was found once. The gene calls are TRBV7-7 and TRBJ2-2; 9 bases line up with TRBD1. Germline CDR1 is SSHAT and CDR2 is FNYEAQ (reference sequence). The CDR3 covers 14 residues. The CDR3 protein is CASLYRGRAGELFF. CDR3 DNA sequence: TGTGCTAGCCTCTACAGGGGGCGAGCCGGGGAGCTGTTTTTT.

V is TRBV9 and J is TRBJ2-7, with 9 positions matching TRBD1. Germline loops: CDR1 SGDLS, CDR2 YYNGEE. V shed 4 bases, J shed 3 bases, and the junction held 8 bases outside the gene matches. This CDR3 contains 15 residues. CDR3 amino acids: CASSLRQGGIYEQYF. In DNA form, the CDR3 reads TGTGCCAGCAGCCTACGACAGGGGGGAATCTACGAGCAGTACTTC. The whole variable domain, remainder taken from reference TRBV9 and TRBJ2-7, is DSGVTQTPKHLITATGQRVTLRCSPRSGDLSVYWYQQSLDQGLQFLIQYYNGEERAKGNILERFSAQQFPDLHSELNLSSLELGDSALYFCASSLRQGGIYEQYFGPGTRLTVT.

The chain has TRBV6-2 or TRBV6-3 and TRBJ1-5; TRBD1 agrees at 11 bases. V trimming: 0 bases; J trimming: 7 bases; junction bases outside the gene matches: 8. This CDR3 spans 17 amino acids. Germline CDR1 and CDR2: MNHEY and SVGEGT. For the CDR3, the DNA is TGTGCCAGCAGTTACTCATGGACAGGGGGCCCGAAGCAGCCCCAGCATTTT. It is translated as CASSYSWTGGPKQPQHF.

The chain recombines TRBV30 with TRBJ2-3; D remains ambiguous. CDR1 and CDR2 from the germline V gene are GTSNPN and SVGIG (reference sequence). With 0 bases removed from V and 0 bases from J, the gap between germline ends came to 13 bases. The CDR3 sequence is 16 residues long. CDR3 sequence reads: CAWSVPGADSTDTQYF. The DNA of the CDR3 is TGTGCCTGGAGTGTCCCCGGAGCCGATAGCACAGATACGCAGTATTTT.

In its sample, this clone was seen once. The rearrangement links TRBV3-1 (or the pseudogene TRBV3-2) to TRBJ2-1; 7 bases map to TRBD1. CDR3 length equals 14 residues. Germline V gene sequence: CDR1 LGHDT, CDR2 YNNKEL (reference sequence). V lost 3 bases, J lost 9 bases, and 8 bases stayed unmatched. The CDR3 spells CASSQGAQGFEQFF. In nucleotides, the CDR3 is TGTGCCAGCAGCCAGGGGGCACAGGGGTTTGAGCAGTTCTTC.

The chain recombines TRBV7-8 with TRBJ1-3, with no clear D. The CDR3 loop spans 15 amino acids. V shed 5 bases and J shed 4 bases, with 15 bases lying between them. Germline lookup yields CDR1 SGHVS and CDR2 FQNEAQ. In nucleotides, the CDR3 is TGTGCCAGCAGCCCGCGAGGGAGTCCAGGAAACACCATATATTTT. Translation gives CASSPRGSPGNTIYF.